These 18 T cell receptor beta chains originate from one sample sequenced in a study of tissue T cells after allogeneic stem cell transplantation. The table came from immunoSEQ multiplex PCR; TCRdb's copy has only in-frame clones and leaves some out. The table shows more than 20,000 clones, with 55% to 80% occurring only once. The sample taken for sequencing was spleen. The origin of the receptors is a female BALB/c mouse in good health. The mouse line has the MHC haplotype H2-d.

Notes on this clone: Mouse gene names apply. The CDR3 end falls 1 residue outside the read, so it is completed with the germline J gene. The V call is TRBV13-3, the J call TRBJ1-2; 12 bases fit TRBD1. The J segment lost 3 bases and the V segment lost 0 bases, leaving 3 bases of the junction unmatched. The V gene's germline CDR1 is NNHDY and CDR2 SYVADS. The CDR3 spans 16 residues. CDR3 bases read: TGTGCCAGCAGTGATGCGGGACAGGGGGCGGACTCCGACTACACC. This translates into CASSDAGQGADSDYT. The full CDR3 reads CASSDAGQGADSDYTF.

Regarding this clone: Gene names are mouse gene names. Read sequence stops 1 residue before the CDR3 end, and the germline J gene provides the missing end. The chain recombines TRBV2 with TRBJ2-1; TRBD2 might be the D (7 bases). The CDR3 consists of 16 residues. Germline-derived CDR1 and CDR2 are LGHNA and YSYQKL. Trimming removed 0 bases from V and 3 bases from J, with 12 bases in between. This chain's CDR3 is CASSQEMRGGYAEQFF. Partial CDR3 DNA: TGTGCCAGCAGCCAAGAGATGAGGGGGGGCTATGCTGAGCAGTTC.

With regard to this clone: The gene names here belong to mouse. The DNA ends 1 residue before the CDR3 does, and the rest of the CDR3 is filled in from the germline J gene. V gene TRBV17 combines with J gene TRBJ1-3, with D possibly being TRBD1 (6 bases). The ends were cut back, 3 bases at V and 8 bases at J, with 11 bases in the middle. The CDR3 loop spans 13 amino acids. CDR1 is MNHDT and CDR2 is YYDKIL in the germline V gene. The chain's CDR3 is CASSSGTLDTLYF. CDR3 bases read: TGTGCTAGCAGTAGCGGGACATTAGATACGCTCTAT. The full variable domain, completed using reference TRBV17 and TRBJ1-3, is DTTVKQNPRYKLARVGKPVNLICSQTMNHDTMYWYQKKPNQAPKLLLFYYDKILNREADTFEKFQSSRPNNSFCSLYIGSAGLEYSAMYLCASSSGTLDTLYFGEGSRLIVV.

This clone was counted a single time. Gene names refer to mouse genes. The CDR3: CASSLPTGGPQDTQYF. CDR3 bases read: TGTGCCAGCAGTCTCCCCACTGGGGGGCCCCAAGACACCCAGTAC. The chain recombines TRBV24 with TRBJ2-5; 9 bases are shared with TRBD2. The read finishes 1 residue shy of the CDR3 end, and the germline J gene is used to complete it. The CDR3 extends over 16 amino acids. Germline V CDR1 and CDR2: KGHTA, FRNEEI. Unmatched junction bases numbered 6, after V lost 3 bases and J lost 2 bases.

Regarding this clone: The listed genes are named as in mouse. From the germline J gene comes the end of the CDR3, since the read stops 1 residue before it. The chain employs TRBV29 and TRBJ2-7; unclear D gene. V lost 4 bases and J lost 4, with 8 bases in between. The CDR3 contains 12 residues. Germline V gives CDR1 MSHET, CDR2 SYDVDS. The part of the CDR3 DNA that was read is TGTGCTAGCAGTTATCAGGATTATGAACAGTAC. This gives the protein CASSYQDYEQY. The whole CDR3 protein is CASSYQDYEQYF.

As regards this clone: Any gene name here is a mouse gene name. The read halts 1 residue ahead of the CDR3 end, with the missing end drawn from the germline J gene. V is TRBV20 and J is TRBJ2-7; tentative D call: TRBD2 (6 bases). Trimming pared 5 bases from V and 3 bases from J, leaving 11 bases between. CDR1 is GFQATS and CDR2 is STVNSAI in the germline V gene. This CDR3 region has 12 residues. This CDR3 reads CGAGGTFYEQYF. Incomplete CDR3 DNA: TGTGGTGCTGGGGGGACTTTCTATGAACAGTAC.

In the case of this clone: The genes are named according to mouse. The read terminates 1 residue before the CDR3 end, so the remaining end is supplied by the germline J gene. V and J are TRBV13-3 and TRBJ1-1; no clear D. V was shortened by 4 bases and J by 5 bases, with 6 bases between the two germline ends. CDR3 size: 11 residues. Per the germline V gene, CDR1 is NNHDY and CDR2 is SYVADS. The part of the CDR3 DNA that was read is TGTGCCAGCAGTCGACAAACAGAAGTCTTC. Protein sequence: CASSRQTEVF. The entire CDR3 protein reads CASSRQTEVFF.

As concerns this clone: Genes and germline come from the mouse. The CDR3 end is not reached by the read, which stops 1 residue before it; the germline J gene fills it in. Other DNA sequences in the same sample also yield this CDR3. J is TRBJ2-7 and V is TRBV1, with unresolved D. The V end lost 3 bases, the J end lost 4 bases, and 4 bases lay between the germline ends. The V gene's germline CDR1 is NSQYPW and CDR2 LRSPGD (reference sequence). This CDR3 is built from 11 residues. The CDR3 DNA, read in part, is TGCACCTGCAGTGCGGGGTATGAACAGTAC. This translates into CTCSAGYEQY. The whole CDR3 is CTCSAGYEQYF.

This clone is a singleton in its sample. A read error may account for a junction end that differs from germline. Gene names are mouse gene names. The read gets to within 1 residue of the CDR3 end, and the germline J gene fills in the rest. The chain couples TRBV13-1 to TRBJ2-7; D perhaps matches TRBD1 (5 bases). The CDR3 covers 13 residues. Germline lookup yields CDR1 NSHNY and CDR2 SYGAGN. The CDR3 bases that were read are TGTGCCAGCGGTGATAGGGGCTCCTATGAACAGTAC. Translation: CASGDRGSYEQY. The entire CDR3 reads CASGDRGSYEQYF.

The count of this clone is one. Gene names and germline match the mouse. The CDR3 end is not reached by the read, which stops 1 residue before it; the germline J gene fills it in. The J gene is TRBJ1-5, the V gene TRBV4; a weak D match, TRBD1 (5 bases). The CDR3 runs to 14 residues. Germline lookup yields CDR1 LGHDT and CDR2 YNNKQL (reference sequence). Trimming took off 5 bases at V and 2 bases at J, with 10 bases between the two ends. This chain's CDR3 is CASSDAGDNQAPLF. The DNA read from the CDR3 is TGTGCCAGCAGCGACGCGGGGGACAACCAGGCTCCGCTT.

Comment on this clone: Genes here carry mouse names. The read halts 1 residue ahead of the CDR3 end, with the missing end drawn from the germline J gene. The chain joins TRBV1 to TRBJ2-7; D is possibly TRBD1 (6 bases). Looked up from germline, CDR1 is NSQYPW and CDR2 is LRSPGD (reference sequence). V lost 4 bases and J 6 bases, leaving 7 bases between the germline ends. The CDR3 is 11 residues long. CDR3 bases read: TGCACCTGCAGTGACAGGGTTGAACAGTAC. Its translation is CTCSDRVEQY. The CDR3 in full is CTCSDRVEQYF. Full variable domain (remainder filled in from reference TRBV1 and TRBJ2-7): VTLLEQNPRWRLVPRGQAVNLRCILKNSQYPWMSWYQQDLQKQLQWLFTLRSPGDKEVKSLPGADYLATRVTDTELRLQVANMSQGRTLYCTCSDRVEQYFGPGTRLTVL.

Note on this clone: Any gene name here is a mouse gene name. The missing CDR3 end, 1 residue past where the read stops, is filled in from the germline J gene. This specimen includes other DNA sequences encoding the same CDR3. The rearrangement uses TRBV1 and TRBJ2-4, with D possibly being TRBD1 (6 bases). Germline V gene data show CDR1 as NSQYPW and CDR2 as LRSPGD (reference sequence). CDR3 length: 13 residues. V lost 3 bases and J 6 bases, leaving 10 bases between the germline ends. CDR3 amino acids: CTCSAGTGNTLYF. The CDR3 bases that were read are TGCACCTGCAGTGCGGGAACAGGGAACACCTTGTAC.

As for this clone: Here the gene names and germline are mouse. This chain's CDR3 is CASGVGLGYEQYF. Partial CDR3 DNA: TGTGCCAGCGGTGTCGGACTGGGGTATGAACAGTAC. The rearrangement uses TRBV13-2 and TRBJ2-7, with 9 bases lining up with TRBD2. Read data end 1 residue before the CDR3 end; the end is taken from the germline J gene. Germline loops: CDR1 NNHNN, CDR2 SYGAGS (reference sequence). J gave up 4 bases and V 3 bases, and 2 bases lay outside the gene matches. This CDR3 has 13 residues.

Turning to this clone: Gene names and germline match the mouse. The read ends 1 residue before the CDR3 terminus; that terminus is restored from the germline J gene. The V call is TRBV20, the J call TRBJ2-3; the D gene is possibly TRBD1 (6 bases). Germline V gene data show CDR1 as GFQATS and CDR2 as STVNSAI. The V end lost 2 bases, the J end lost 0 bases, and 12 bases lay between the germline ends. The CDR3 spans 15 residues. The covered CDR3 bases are TGTGGTGCTAGGAAGGGACAATCTAGTGCAGAAACGCTGTAT. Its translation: CGARKGQSSAETLY. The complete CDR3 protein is CGARKGQSSAETLYF.

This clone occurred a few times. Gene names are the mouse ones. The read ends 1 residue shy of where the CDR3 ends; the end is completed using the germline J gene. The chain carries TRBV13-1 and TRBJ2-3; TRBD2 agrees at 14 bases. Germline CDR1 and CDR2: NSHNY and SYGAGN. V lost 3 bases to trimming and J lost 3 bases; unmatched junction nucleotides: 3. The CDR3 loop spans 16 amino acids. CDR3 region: CASSGRDWGGAETLYF. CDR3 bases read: TGTGCCAGCAGTGGCCGGGACTGGGGGGGCGCAGAAACGCTGTAT.

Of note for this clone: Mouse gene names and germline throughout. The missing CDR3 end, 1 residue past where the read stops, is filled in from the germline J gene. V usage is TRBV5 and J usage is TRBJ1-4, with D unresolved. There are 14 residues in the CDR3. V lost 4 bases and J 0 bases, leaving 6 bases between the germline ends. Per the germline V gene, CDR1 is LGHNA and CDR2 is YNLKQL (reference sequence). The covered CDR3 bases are TGTGCCAGCAGCCCCCGGATTTCCAACGAAAGATTATTT. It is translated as CASSPRISNERLF. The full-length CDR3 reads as CASSPRISNERLFF.

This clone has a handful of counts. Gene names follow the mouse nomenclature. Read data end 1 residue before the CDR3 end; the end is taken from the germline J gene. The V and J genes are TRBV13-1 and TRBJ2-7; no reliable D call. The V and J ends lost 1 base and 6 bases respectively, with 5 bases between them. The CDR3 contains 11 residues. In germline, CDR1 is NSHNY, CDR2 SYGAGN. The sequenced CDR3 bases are TGTGCCAGCAGTGATAAGAGTGAACAGTAC. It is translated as CASSDKSEQY. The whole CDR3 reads CASSDKSEQYF.

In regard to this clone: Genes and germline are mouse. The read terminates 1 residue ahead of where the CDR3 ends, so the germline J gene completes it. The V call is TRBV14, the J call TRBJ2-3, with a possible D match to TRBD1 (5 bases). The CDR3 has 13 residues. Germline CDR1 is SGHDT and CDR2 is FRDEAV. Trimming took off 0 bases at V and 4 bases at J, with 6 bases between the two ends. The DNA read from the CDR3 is TGTGCCAGCAGTTTCTCGGACACAGAAACGCTGTAT. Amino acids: CASSFSDTETLY. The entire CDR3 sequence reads CASSFSDTETLYF.